Presented here are 18 T cell receptor beta chains from one specimen sequenced in a study of cytomegalovirus exposure and HLA in healthy donors. Here immunoSEQ multiplex PCR was the method, and the copy in TCRdb shows in-frame clones only, minus some. Of 250,000 to 350,000 clones in the sample, about nine tenths were seen once. Sequencing was done on a sample of PBMCs. These receptors were collected from a woman aged 18-29 years in good health and CMV-seronegative.

The rearrangement links TRBV29-1 to TRBJ2-1; 8 nucleotides match TRBD2. The CDR3 is 13 amino acids. Germline values: CDR1 SQVTM, CDR2 ANQGSEA. With V trimmed by 6 bases and J by 7 bases, 8 bases remained unmatched. The DNA of the CDR3 is TGCAGCGTAAGGACTAGCTTGAGGAATGAGCAGTTCTTC. Protein: CSVRTSLRNEQFF.

This clone was seen once. The V call is TRBV7-9, the J call TRBJ1-1; D might be TRBD1 (6 bases). CDR3 length: 16 amino acids. The V and J ends lost 6 bases and 1 base respectively, with 18 bases between them. Germline lookup yields CDR1 SEHNR and CDR2 FQNEAQ (reference sequence). The CDR3 bases are TGTGCCAGCAGTCTAAGGGCAGGGGCTGGGAACACTGAAGCTTTCTTT. This translates into CASSLRAGAGNTEAFF. Filled out from reference TRBV7-9 and TRBJ1-1, the complete variable domain reads DTGVSQNPRHKITKRGQNVTFRCDPISEHNRLYWYRQTLGQGPEFLTYFQNEAQLEKSRLLSDRFSAERPKGSFSTLEIQRTEQGDSAMYLCASSLRAGAGNTEAFFGQGTRLTVV.

The chain links TRBV14 to TRBJ2-3; D not resolved. CDR3 length equals 14 residues. Germline CDR1 and CDR2: SGHDN and FVKESK. Between the trimmed V and J ends, which lost 1 base and 4 bases, there was a span of 9 bases. The CDR3 is CASSQGSWADTQYF. The CDR3 region has the DNA TGTGCCAGCAGCCAAGGTAGCTGGGCAGATACGCAGTATTTT.

This rearrangement joins TRBV7-7 to TRBJ2-7, with 11 bases lining up with TRBD1. CDR3 length equals 15 residues. Per the germline V gene, CDR1 is SSHAT and CDR2 is FNYEAQ (reference sequence). Germline trimming cut 3 bases from V and 3 bases from J; bases unmatched to any gene: 4. In nucleotides, the CDR3 is TGTGCCAGCAGCTTCGGGGACAGGGGGGACTACGAGCAGTACTTC. Translation: CASSFGDRGDYEQYF.

V gene TRBV5-1 combines with J gene TRBJ2-7; D call uncertain. Germline assignment: CDR1 SGHRS and CDR2 YFSETQ. CDR3 length: 14 amino acids. Trimming removed 6 bases from V and 3 bases from J, with 16 bases in between. The CDR3 nucleotides are TGCGCCAGCAAAGTTCAGGCGTCCAGCTACGAGCAGTACTTC. Residues: CASKVQASSYEQYF.

The V call is TRBV7-9, the J call TRBJ1-3; 9 nucleotides match TRBD1. Germline V CDR1 and CDR2: SEHNR, FQNEAQ (reference sequence). The CDR3 consists of 16 residues. Germline trimming cut 4 bases from V and 6 bases from J; bases unmatched to any gene: 10. CDR3 loop: CASSSPLDRGANTIYF. CDR3 DNA sequence: TGTGCCAGCAGCTCGCCTCTGGACAGGGGAGCAAACACCATATATTTT.

This chain joins TRBV18 and TRBJ2-1, with no clear D. The CDR3 is made up of 14 amino acids. CDR1 is KGHSH, CDR2 LQKENI, per germline. V lost 0 bases and J lost 5, with 8 bases in between. The CDR3 DNA is TGTGCCAGCTCACCACCTAGCCCGGACAATGAGCAGTTCTTC. Translation: CASSPPSPDNEQFF.

The chain uses TRBV5-4 and TRBJ2-1, with 7 positions matching TRBD1. The CDR3 is made up of 14 amino acids. V gave up 4 bases and J gave up 4 bases; unmatched junction bases: 5. CDR1 is SGHNT and CDR2 is YYREEE in the germline V gene (reference sequence). In DNA, the CDR3 is TGTGCCAGCAGCACCTACAGGGGATACAATGAGCAGTTCTTC. Amino acids: CASSTYRGYNEQFF.

For this clone: Other DNA sequences of this sample code for an identical CDR3. J is TRBJ2-2 and V is TRBV5-1; the match to TRBD1 covers 7 bases. CDR1 is SGHRS and CDR2 is YFSETQ in the germline V gene. The ends lost 4 bases at V and 5 bases at J; junction bases unmatched: 2. CDR3 length: 13 residues. The CDR3 DNA is TGCGCCAGCAGCCCACAGGGGACCGGGGAGCTGTTTTTT. Translated: CASSPQGTGELFF.

The chain carries TRBV27 and TRBJ2-1; 8 bases fit TRBD2. From germline, CDR1 is MNHEY and CDR2 SMNVEV (reference sequence). V was pared by 3 bases and J by 6 bases, with 4 bases of the junction left unmatched. This CDR3 contains 14 residues. CDR3: CASSLTGGGNEQFF. The CDR3 DNA is TGTGCCAGCAGTTTGACGGGAGGGGGCAATGAGCAGTTCTTC.

This chain joins TRBV2 and TRBJ2-1, with TRBD2 matching 11 bases. J lost 13 bases, V lost 8 bases, and 7 bases had no gene match. This CDR3 has 12 residues. Germline V lookup: CDR1 SNHLY, CDR2 FYNNEI. For the CDR3, the DNA is TGTGCCAGCGAAGCGGGACTAGCGGCCCAGTTCTTC. Amino acid sequence: CASEAGLAAQFF.

V gene TRBV4-1 combines with J gene TRBJ1-2, with D tentatively TRBD1 (5 bases). This CDR3 has 16 residues. The V and J ends lost 0 bases and 5 bases respectively, with 16 bases between them. Germline assignment: CDR1 MGHRA and CDR2 YSYEKL. CDR3 coding DNA: TGCGCCAGCAGCCAAGACGGCGTCGCCAGGGATTATGGCTACACCTTC. It translates to CASSQDGVARDYGYTF.

The chain combines TRBV11-2 with TRBJ2-7, with D unresolved. This CDR3 spans 14 amino acids. Trimming removed 0 bases at V and 0 bases at J, with 6 bases between. Germline V gene lookup returns CDR1 SGHAT and CDR2 FQNNGV. CDR3 nucleotides: TGTGCCAGCAGCTTAGAAGAGAACTCCTACGAGCAGTACTTC. It translates to CASSLEENSYEQYF.

This clone turned up a few times. J is TRBJ2-7 and V is TRBV29-1, with 11 bases fitting TRBD1. Germline CDR1 and CDR2: SQVTM and ANQGSEA. CDR3 length: 14 amino acids. Losses at the gene ends were 6 bases for V and 4 bases for J; bases not matched to a gene: 8. This CDR3 is CSVHPGTGGYEQYF. DNA for the CDR3: TGCAGCGTGCACCCCGGGACAGGGGGATACGAGCAGTACTTC.

The chain carries TRBV5-1 and TRBJ2-1; 7 bases are shared with TRBD2. CDR3 length: 12 residues. Germline-derived CDR1 and CDR2 are SGHRS and YFSETQ. The trim removed 4 bases at V and 9 bases at J, leaving 4 bases unmatched. The DNA of the CDR3 is TGCGCCAGCAGCGTGGGAGGGCCTGAGCAGTTCTTC. Residues: CASSVGGPEQFF. The variable domain in full, completed from reference TRBV5-1 and TRBJ2-1, reads KAGVTQTPRYLIKTRGQQVTLSCSPISGHRSVSWYQQTPGQGLQFLFEYFSETQRNKGNFPGRFSGRQFSNSRSEMNVSTLELGDSALYLCASSVGGPEQFFGPGTRLTVL.

This rearrangement joins TRBV25-1 to TRBJ2-1; D is uncertain. Germline-derived CDR1 and CDR2 are MGHDK and SYGVNS. The V and J ends lost 1 base and 4 bases respectively, with 11 bases between them. This CDR3 is built from 15 residues. The CDR3 DNA reads as TGTGCCAGCAGTGAATCTCAGGATTATTACAATGAGCAGTTCTTC. Its translation is CASSESQDYYNEQFF. Full variable domain (remainder filled in from reference TRBV25-1 and TRBJ2-1): EADIYQTPRYLVIGTGKKITLECSQTMGHDKMYWYQQDPGMELHLIHYSYGVNSTEKGDLSSESTVSRIRTEHFPLTLESARPSHTSQYLCASSESQDYYNEQFFGPGTRLTVL.

The chain carries TRBV7-6 and TRBJ2-3, with 14 bases matching TRBD2. Per the germline V gene, CDR1 is SGHVS and CDR2 is FNYEAQ. The CDR3 covers 17 residues. V lost 8 bases to trimming and J lost 0 bases; unmatched junction nucleotides: 7. In DNA, the CDR3 is TGTGCCAGCCGACTAGCGGGAGGGGTCGGGAGCACAGATACGCAGTATTTT. This encodes CASRLAGGVGSTDTQYF.

V is TRBV6-4 and J is TRBJ2-1; no clear D. Trimming pared 0 bases from V and 9 bases from J, leaving 6 bases between. CDR1 is MRHNA, CDR2 SNTAGT, per germline. The CDR3 is 12 residues long. The CDR3 is CASSDSRGEQFF. The CDR3 coding sequence is TGTGCCAGCAGTGACTCTAGAGGTGAGCAGTTCTTC.